The 23 T cell receptor beta chains presented below share a single source sample, sequenced in a study of CXCR3-negative and CXCR3-positive naive CD8 T cells. UMI labels and 5' RACE were used to prepare the TRB cDNA libraries. TCRdb re-called the 5' RACE reads, yielding one record per CDR3 amino acid sequence without DNA. The table lists over 45,000 distinct CDR3 sequences. Input material: naive CXCR3- CD8+ T cells from blood. Regarding subset: CD45RO-CCR7+CD27+CD95- naive CD8+ T cells lacking CXCR3 (TNR3-). Receptor source: a human donor in good health. Some clones in this sample may be carry-over from other donors' samples.

The chain is built from TRBV14 and TRBJ2-1; the D gene TCRdb calls, TRBD1, cannot be checked with no DNA. The germline CDR1 and CDR2 sequences are SGHDN and FVKESK. The CDR3 runs 14 residues. The CDR3 reads CASSPRDRGIWQFF.

V gene TRBV2 combines with J gene TRBJ2-5; TCRdb gives TRBD1 as the D gene, but with no DNA this cannot be confirmed. Per the germline V gene, CDR1 is SNHLY and CDR2 is FYNNEI. CDR3 size: 12 residues. CDR3 in amino acids: CASGTNQETQYF.

This chain links TRBV6-5 with TRBJ2-7. The CDR3 contains 15 residues. Germline-derived CDR1 and CDR2 are MNHEY and SVGAGI. CDR3 in amino acids: CASSYSFGVTYEQYF.

J is TRBJ2-5 and V is TRBV28; TCRdb proposes TRBD2, but this gene call is untestable without DNA. Germline assignment: CDR1 MDHEN and CDR2 SYDVKM. The length of the CDR3 is 16 residues. Here the CDR3 reads CASSLLRTETQETQYF.

This chain links TRBV19 with TRBJ1-2; TCRdb proposes TRBD1, but this gene call is untestable without DNA. The CDR3 is made up of 13 amino acids. Germline V CDR1 and CDR2: LNHDA, SQIVND (reference sequence). The CDR3 is CAIYKGRGYGYTF.

The chain uses TRBV29-1 and TRBJ1-5. The CDR3 has 12 amino acids. CDR1 is SQVTM, CDR2 ANQGSEA, per germline. Here the CDR3 reads CSVGQVGQPQHF.

The chain has TRBV19 and TRBJ2-7; the TCRdb call, TRBD1, lacks DNA for checking. This CDR3 region has 12 residues. Germline CDR1 and CDR2: LNHDA and SQIVND (reference sequence). CDR3 amino acids: CASTGGGYEQYF.

The rearrangement links TRBV7-9 to TRBJ2-5; the D call of TRBD2 rests on TCRdb alone, since no DNA is present to check it. The CDR3 has 15 amino acids. From germline, CDR1 is SEHNR and CDR2 FQNEAQ (reference sequence). CDR3: CASSLRLRGQETQYF.

The chain couples TRBV27 to TRBJ1-5; TCRdb names TRBD1, which stays unverified in the absence of DNA. Germline lookup yields CDR1 MNHEY and CDR2 SMNVEV (reference sequence). This CDR3 comprises 15 residues. Here the CDR3 reads CASSFLGDSNQPQHF.

V usage is TRBV12-3 or TRBV12-4 and J usage is TRBJ2-7. This CDR3 is 13 amino acids long. CDR3 loop: CAISLGLFYEQYF.

The CDR3 sequence: CSGAGTENEKLFF. The rearrangement uses TRBV29-1 and TRBJ1-4; TCRdb calls TRBD1, which cannot be checked without DNA. Germline-derived CDR1 and CDR2 are SQVTM and ANQGSEA. The CDR3 extends over 13 amino acids.

The J gene is TRBJ2-7, the V gene TRBV6-5. This CDR3 spans 12 amino acids. The germline gives CDR1 MNHEY, CDR2 SVGAGI. The CDR3 region is CASSYEPHEQYF.

The rearrangement links TRBV7-9 to TRBJ2-7. In germline, CDR1 is SEHNR, CDR2 FQNEAQ (reference sequence). The length of the CDR3 is 13 residues. This CDR3 reads CASTEQTVYEQYF. Full variable domain (rest looked up from reference TRBV7-9 and TRBJ2-7): DTGVSQNPRHKITKRGQNVTFRCDPISEHNRLYWYRQTLGQGPEFLTYFQNEAQLEKSRLLSDRFSAERPKGSFSTLEIQRTEQGDSAMYLCASTEQTVYEQYFGPGTRLTVT.

The chain employs TRBV6-2 or TRBV6-3 and TRBJ2-7. In germline, CDR1 is MNHEY, CDR2 SVGEGT. This CDR3 region has 13 residues. The CDR3 here is CASLSGRSYEQYF.

The V and J genes are TRBV29-1 and TRBJ2-7. Germline CDR1 reads SQVTM; CDR2 reads ANQGSEA. This CDR3 spans 12 amino acids. CDR3 in amino acids: CSVGVGTYEQYF.

The chain combines TRBV29-1 with TRBJ2-7; the D call from TCRdb, TRBD2, cannot be confirmed without DNA. Germline loops: CDR1 SQVTM, CDR2 ANQGSEA. The CDR3 contains 14 residues. The CDR3 sequence: CSVELVAGGPEQYF.

The chain carries TRBV6-5 and TRBJ1-6; TCRdb lists TRBD1, though no DNA is available to test this call. The germline V gene encodes CDR1 MNHEY and CDR2 SVGAGI. The CDR3 is made up of 14 amino acids. The chain's CDR3 is CASSQDRDNSPLHF.

V and J are TRBV12-3 or TRBV12-4 and TRBJ2-1; TCRdb selects TRBD2, and the lack of DNA leaves this call unchecked. The CDR3 consists of 15 residues. The CDR3 loop is CASSLVGGGANEQFF.

V usage is TRBV14 and J usage is TRBJ2-6. This CDR3 is 16 amino acids long. Germline V gives CDR1 SGHDN, CDR2 FVKESK. CDR3 residues: CASSPPTATGANVLTF.

This chain uses TRBV27 with TRBJ2-7; the D call from TCRdb, TRBD1, cannot be confirmed without DNA. CDR3 size: 15 residues. Germline values: CDR1 MNHEY, CDR2 SMNVEV (reference sequence). The CDR3 region is CASSFLSQGLYEQYF.

This rearrangement joins TRBV7-2 to TRBJ2-7. This CDR3 spans 12 amino acids. Germline-derived CDR1 and CDR2 are SGHTA and FQGNSA. CDR3 sequence reads: CASSGGSFEQYF.

This chain's CDR3 is CASSQERGKFYEQYF. The chain recombines TRBV4-3 with TRBJ2-7; the D gene TCRdb calls, TRBD1, cannot be checked with no DNA. The CDR3 is made up of 15 amino acids. Germline V lookup: CDR1 LGHNA, CDR2 YSLEER.

The rearrangement links TRBV7-2 to TRBJ1-2. The CDR3 runs 16 residues. The germline V gene encodes CDR1 SGHTA and CDR2 FQGNSA. CDR3 in amino acids: CASSSKIAQTSYGYTF.